The 20 T cell receptor beta chains below come from one sample, sequenced in a study of shared clonotypes between healthy human individuals. Libraries were prepared by immunoSEQ multiplex PCR; TCRdb keeps only in-frame clonotypes and omits some of them. The sample lists 170,000 or so clones; approximately 70% were seen once. Sequencing was carried out using memory CD4+ T cells sorted from blood. Subset: CD45RA-negative fraction. These receptors were collected from a man aged 25 to 40 in good health.

V is TRBV5-1 and J is TRBJ2-3; tentatively, D is TRBD1 (6 bases). This CDR3 contains 14 residues. V lost 4 bases and J 6 bases, leaving 15 bases between the germline ends. CDR1 is SGHRS and CDR2 is YFSETQ in the germline V gene. CDR3 coding DNA: TGCGCCAGCAGCCGGGATAGGGGGTTTGATACGCAGTATTTT. As protein: CASSRDRGFDTQYF.

The chain combines TRBV7-9 with TRBJ1-3; unclear D gene. Deletions cut 6 bases from V and 2 bases from J, with 8 bases between. There are 13 residues in the CDR3. Germline CDR1 is SEHNR and CDR2 is FQNEAQ (reference sequence). The CDR3 loop reads CASREGAGNTIYF. The CDR3 coding sequence is TGTGCCAGCAGAGAAGGAGCTGGAAACACCATATATTTT.

This clone was detected only once. The chain links TRBV5-5 to TRBJ2-7; D call uncertain. The CDR3 runs to 15 residues. CDR1 and CDR2 from the germline V gene are SGHKS and YYEKEE (reference sequence). V dropped 0 bases and J dropped 0 bases, with 10 bases sitting between them. The DNA for the CDR3 is TGTGCCAGCAGCTTGGGGCCCTTGGACTCCTACGAGCAGTACTTC. Translating gives CASSLGPLDSYEQYF.

The CDR3 bases are TGTGCCTGGAGTTGGGCCAATGAAAAACTGTTTTTT. Amino acids: CAWSWANEKLFF. The V gene is TRBV30, the J gene TRBJ1-4; D is unresolved. Deletions cut 2 bases from V and 5 bases from J, with 6 bases between. CDR1 GTSNPN and CDR2 SVGIG come from the germline V gene (reference sequence). The CDR3 runs 12 residues.

CDR3 residues: CVAGRLAESYNEQFF. DNA for the CDR3: TGTGTCGCAGGGAGACTAGCGGAATCCTACAATGAGCAGTTCTTC. V usage is TRBV27 and J usage is TRBJ2-1; 9 bases line up with TRBD2. CDR3 length equals 15 residues. Germline V gene sequence: CDR1 MNHEY, CDR2 SMNVEV (reference sequence).

This clone was observed a few times. This rearrangement joins TRBV10-3 to TRBJ2-7, with a weak D call TRBD1 (5 bases). This CDR3 is built from 16 residues. Trimming took off 4 bases at V and 5 bases at J, with 21 bases between the two ends. Looked up from germline, CDR1 is ENHRY and CDR2 is SYGVKD. The CDR3 loop is CAISVHDWTSPNEQYF. DNA of the CDR3: TGTGCCATCAGTGTTCACGACTGGACATCGCCCAACGAGCAGTACTTC.

The chain employs TRBV15 and TRBJ2-1, with D perhaps TRBD2 (5 bases). CDR1 and CDR2 from the germline V gene are LNHNV and YYDKDF (reference sequence). Between the trimmed V and J ends, which lost 1 base and 0 bases, there was a span of 10 bases. The CDR3 is 16 amino acids. In DNA form, the CDR3 reads TGTGCCACCAGCAGAGGTTTAACTAGCTCCTACAATGAGCAGTTCTTC. Protein: CATSRGLTSSYNEQFF.

The sample holds many counts of this clone. The V call is TRBV11-2, the J call TRBJ1-2; a possible D gene is TRBD1 (6 bases). Trimming took off 4 bases at V and 4 bases at J, with 16 bases between the two ends. CDR3 length: 15 amino acids. Germline values: CDR1 SGHAT, CDR2 FQNNGV. The CDR3 DNA reads TGTGCCAGCAGCTCCCAGGGGCTGGGGATCTATGGCTACACCTTC. It codes for CASSSQGLGIYGYTF.

The chain has TRBV19 and TRBJ1-3, with D possibly being TRBD1 (5 bases). Trimming pared 6 bases from V and 4 bases from J, leaving 16 bases between. CDR3 size: 15 residues. The germline V gene has CDR1 LNHDA and CDR2 SQIVND (reference sequence). CDR3 sequence: CASSPNQGSGNTIYF. The CDR3 coding sequence is TGTGCCAGTAGCCCAAATCAGGGTTCCGGAAACACCATATATTTT.

The CDR3 is CASETSGSPDTQYF. CDR3 bases: TGTGCCAGCGAGACTAGCGGGAGCCCAGATACGCAGTATTTT. J is TRBJ2-3 and V is TRBV25-1; 12 bases agree with TRBD2. Germline CDR1 reads MGHDK; CDR2 reads SYGVNS. This CDR3 contains 14 residues. V was clipped by 8 bases and J by 4 bases; unmatched bases: 4.

The chain couples TRBV10-1 to TRBJ2-4; D may be TRBD1 or TRBD2 (5 bases each). Trimming took off 10 bases at V and 9 bases at J, with 19 bases between the two ends. Per the germline V gene, CDR1 is WNHNN and CDR2 is SYGVQD (reference sequence). The CDR3 spans 13 residues. The CDR3 spells CAKPPGPVGIQYF. CDR3 DNA: TGCGCCAAACCTCCGGGACCCGTGGGCATTCAGTACTTC.

The chain uses TRBV6-4 and TRBJ2-2; possibly TRBD2 for D (5 bases). V was cut by 1 base and J by 6 bases, with 9 bases left in between. CDR3 size: 14 residues. Germline assignment: CDR1 MRHNA and CDR2 SNTAGT. The CDR3 spells CASSDWTAPGELFF. DNA of the CDR3: TGTGCCAGCAGTGACTGGACTGCGCCCGGGGAGCTGTTTTTT.

This chain uses TRBV28 with TRBJ1-1; D perhaps matches TRBD1 (6 bases). The V end lost 5 bases, the J end lost 8 bases, and 15 bases lay between the germline ends. Germline V gene sequence: CDR1 MDHEN, CDR2 SYDVKM. The CDR3 extends over 13 amino acids. CDR3 coding DNA: TGTGCCAGCAGTCGTCCCCCGGGGGCCGAAGCTTTCTTT. This gives the protein CASSRPPGAEAFF.

The V call is TRBV5-5, the J call TRBJ2-3; 11 bases map to TRBD2. Germline V lookup: CDR1 SGHKS, CDR2 YYEKEE (reference sequence). The junction had 6 bases not matched to a gene; V was cut back by 0 bases and J by 0 bases. The CDR3 has 18 residues. The CDR3 DNA reads as TGTGCCAGCAGCTTGGGCGGGACTAGCGGAGGGAGCACAGATACGCAGTATTTT. This gives the protein CASSLGGTSGGSTDTQYF.

The chain is built from TRBV5-1 and TRBJ1-4; unclear D gene. V was clipped by 2 bases and J by 6 bases, with 11 bases between them. The germline gives CDR1 SGHRS, CDR2 YFSETQ. The CDR3 covers 14 residues. CDR3 sequence reads: CASSFGSSDEKLFF. In DNA form, the CDR3 reads TGCGCCAGCAGCTTCGGGTCGTCGGATGAAAAACTGTTTTTT.

There are a few counts of this clone. This chain uses TRBV10-3 with TRBJ2-7; D is unclear. Trimming stripped 0 bases from V and 0 bases from J, with 6 bases between. CDR1 is ENHRY and CDR2 is SYGVKD in the germline V gene. The length of the CDR3 is 14 residues. The CDR3 sequence: CAISESMVSYEQYF. For the CDR3, the DNA is TGTGCCATCAGTGAGTCGATGGTCTCCTACGAGCAGTACTTC.

This clone showed up just a few times. The rearrangement joins TRBV5-1 to TRBJ2-1; 12 bases are shared with TRBD1. CDR1 and CDR2 from the germline V gene are SGHRS and YFSETQ. The junction had 8 bases not matched to a gene; V was cut back by 1 base and J by 9 bases. The CDR3 has 16 residues. As DNA, the CDR3 is TGCGCCAGCAGCTTGTTGCCGGGACAGGGGGCGCGTGAGCAGTTCTTC. This gives the protein CASSLLPGQGAREQFF.

Of note for this clone: Other nucleotide sequences from this sample produce the same CDR3. V gene TRBV6-1 combines with J gene TRBJ1-4; D uncertain. V lost 4 bases and J 2 bases, leaving 8 bases between the germline ends. Germline V lookup: CDR1 MNHNS, CDR2 SASEGT. This CDR3 spans 14 amino acids. CDR3 sequence: CASSVGGTNEKLFF. In DNA form, the CDR3 reads TGTGCCAGCAGTGTTGGAGGGACTAATGAAAAACTGTTTTTT.

CDR3 region: CASSLLDIGKQYF. Here the CDR3 DNA reads TGTGCCAGCAGCCTTCTGGACATCGGGAAGCAGTACTTC. The J gene is TRBJ2-7, the V gene TRBV14, with D possibly called TRBD1 or TRBD2 (5 bases each). Between the trimmed V and J ends, which lost 4 bases and 8 bases, there was a span of 15 bases. Per germline, CDR1 SGHDN and CDR2 FVKESK. The CDR3 covers 13 residues.

This sequence joins TRBV15 and TRBJ2-7; the D gene is possibly TRBD2 (5 bases). Trimming took off 4 bases at V and 2 bases at J, with 18 bases between the two ends. The CDR3 consists of 16 residues. Germline CDR1 reads LNHNV; CDR2 reads YYDKDF (reference sequence). The CDR3 spells CATSNLPPRAPYEQYF. The CDR3 region has the DNA TGTGCCACCAGCAACCTCCCCCCGCGGGCCCCCTACGAGCAGTACTTC.